Below are 27 T cell receptor beta chains sequenced from a single sample in a study of shared clonotypes between healthy human individuals. TCRdb's copy holds only in-frame clones and misses some; the assay was immunoSEQ multiplex PCR. The table records a few million clones, approximately 96% of them present only once. Sequencing used naive CD4+ T cells sorted from blood. Subset denoted: CD45RA+ positively selected. The receptors come from a man between 18 and 35 years old in good health.

This chain joins TRBV19 and TRBJ1-4; no clear D. The CDR3 runs to 13 residues. Germline CDR1 LNHDA, CDR2 SQIVND (reference sequence). Trimming stripped 5 bases from V and 7 bases from J, with 11 bases between. This CDR3 is CASSLVKGEKLFF. The CDR3 DNA follows: TGTGCCAGTAGTCTGGTTAAGGGTGAAAAACTGTTTTTT.

CDR3 DNA: TGTGCCAGTAGTATTTGGGGGCTCACTGAAGCTTTCTTT. This gives the protein CASSIWGLTEAFF. V usage is TRBV19 and J usage is TRBJ1-1; a possible D gene is TRBD1 (6 bases). The V gene's germline CDR1 is LNHDA and CDR2 SQIVND (reference sequence). CDR3 length equals 13 residues. The germline V and J ends were trimmed by 3 bases and 4 bases, with 9 bases remaining between them.

This sequence joins TRBV2 and TRBJ1-2; no reliable D call. The CDR3 has 12 amino acids. Germline CDR1 reads SNHLY; CDR2 reads FYNNEI. V gave up 5 bases and J gave up 4 bases, with 8 bases separating them. The CDR3 sequence: CASSLEGYGYTF. In DNA, the CDR3 is TGTGCCAGCAGTTTGGAGGGCTATGGCTACACCTTC. Full variable domain (rest looked up from reference TRBV2 and TRBJ1-2): EPEVTQTPSHQVTQMGQEVILRCVPISNHLYFYWYRQILGQKVEFLVSFYNNEISEKSEIFDDQFSVERPDGSNFTLKIRSTKLEDSAMYFCASSLEGYGYTFGSGTRLTVV.

This chain connects TRBV19 to TRBJ2-2, with D hard to call. The V and J ends lost 6 bases and 0 bases respectively, with 14 bases between them. This CDR3 is 16 amino acids long. CDR1 and CDR2 (germline): LNHDA, SQIVND (reference sequence). CDR3 protein: CASRVLETANTGELFF. The CDR3 coding sequence is TGTGCCAGTAGGGTCCTCGAGACGGCGAACACCGGGGAGCTGTTTTTT.

The chain uses TRBV6-5 and TRBJ2-7; 9 bases are shared with TRBD2. V trimming: 6 bases; J trimming: 4 bases; junction bases outside the gene matches: 10. CDR1 and CDR2 from the germline V gene are MNHEY and SVGAGI. The CDR3 spans 15 residues. The CDR3, as DNA: TGTGCCAGCAGCCCCGGGGTAGCGGGGGTATACGAGCAGTACTTC. This translates into CASSPGVAGVYEQYF.

The rearrangement links TRBV5-1 to TRBJ2-2; TRBD1 is a possible D gene (6 bases). This CDR3 is built from 15 residues. CDR1 and CDR2 from the germline V gene are SGHRS and YFSETQ. V shed 1 base and J shed 4 bases, with 11 bases lying between them. CDR3 sequence: CASSLTGISTGELFF. For the CDR3, the DNA is TGCGCCAGCAGCTTGACAGGGATTAGCACCGGGGAGCTGTTTTTT. The variable domain in full, completed from reference TRBV5-1 and TRBJ2-2, reads KAGVTQTPRYLIKTRGQQVTLSCSPISGHRSVSWYQQTPGQGLQFLFEYFSETQRNKGNFPGRFSGRQFSNSRSEMNVSTLELGDSALYLCASSLTGISTGELFFGEGSRLTVL.

This sequence joins TRBV19 and TRBJ2-6, with D perhaps TRBD1 or TRBD2 (5 bases each). Trimming stripped 6 bases from V and 0 bases from J, with 9 bases between. The CDR3 is 15 amino acids. Germline V gives CDR1 LNHDA, CDR2 SQIVND (reference sequence). Written as DNA, the CDR3 is TGTGCCAGTAGCTCAGGGAGCTCTGGGGCCAACGTCCTGACTTTC. It encodes CASSSGSSGANVLTF. The full variable domain, with the rest looked up from reference TRBV19 and TRBJ2-6, is DGGITQSPKYLFRKEGQNVTLSCEQNLNHDAMYWYRQDPGQGLRLIYYSQIVNDFQKGDIAEGYSVSREKKESFPLTVTSAQKNPTAFYLCASSSGSSGANVLTFGAGSRLTVL.

J is TRBJ2-1 and V is TRBV11-3, with 12 positions matching TRBD1. This CDR3 is built from 16 residues. The germline V gene encodes CDR1 SGHNT and CDR2 YENEEA. After removal of 0 bases from V and 8 bases from J, the junction contained 5 bases not matched to a gene. CDR3 sequence reads: CASSLEGTGGADEQFF. The CDR3 bases are TGTGCCAGCAGCTTAGAAGGGACAGGGGGCGCGGATGAGCAGTTCTTC.

V gene TRBV7-9 combines with J gene TRBJ1-1; D gene ambiguous. CDR1 is SEHNR and CDR2 is FQNEAQ in the germline V gene (reference sequence). The V end was cut by 2 bases, the J end by 8 bases, with 6 bases between. This CDR3 comprises 11 residues. In DNA, the CDR3 is TGTGCCAGCAGCTTAAGGCTGGAAGCTTTCTTT. Translated, it gives CASSLRLEAFF.

The rearrangement uses TRBV13 and TRBJ2-7; 10 positions match TRBD2. This CDR3 region has 15 residues. Germline loops: CDR1 PRHDT, CDR2 FYEKMQ (reference sequence). Germline trimming cut 4 bases from V and 5 bases from J; bases unmatched to any gene: 8. The CDR3 loop reads CASSYPGTSVNEQYF. CDR3 bases: TGTGCCAGCAGCTACCCCGGGACTAGCGTTAACGAGCAGTACTTC.

The V and J genes are TRBV9 and TRBJ2-1; TRBD2 matches 11 bases. This CDR3 has 15 amino acids. CDR1 and CDR2 from the germline V gene are SGDLS and YYNGEE. V lost 4 bases to trimming and J lost 6 bases; unmatched junction nucleotides: 6. For the CDR3, the DNA is TGTGCCAGCAGCAAACTAGCGGGAGAAGGCAATGAGCAGTTCTTC. It translates to CASSKLAGEGNEQFF.

This clone was seen a single time. V is TRBV18 and J is TRBJ2-1; D is unresolved. Trimming took 2 bases from V and 6 from J, leaving 8 bases between them. The CDR3 spans 13 residues. In germline, CDR1 is KGHSH, CDR2 LQKENI. The CDR3 DNA is TGTGCCAGCTCACCATACAGTCCCAATGAGCAGTTCTTC. The encoded protein is CASSPYSPNEQFF.

This sequence joins TRBV13 and TRBJ2-3, with TRBD2 matching over 13 bases. The V and J ends lost 5 bases and 2 bases, in that order; junction bases with no gene match: 4. CDR3 size: 16 residues. Germline-derived CDR1 and CDR2 are PRHDT and FYEKMQ (reference sequence). The CDR3: CASSLTSGGSTDTQYF. The CDR3 DNA sequence: TGTGCCAGCAGCCTGACTAGCGGGGGGTCCACAGATACGCAGTATTTT. Combining the CDR3 with reference TRBV13 and TRBJ2-3 gives the whole variable domain AAGVIQSPRHLIKEKRETATLKCYPIPRHDTVYWYQQGPGQDPQFLISFYEKMQSDKGSIPDRFSAQQFSDYHSELNMSSLELGDSALYFCASSLTSGGSTDTQYFGPGTRLTVL.

Note on this clone: This sample also contains other DNA sequences that code for the same CDR3. This chain connects TRBV10-1 to TRBJ1-1; the D gene is possibly TRBD1 (6 bases). The CDR3 has 14 residues. The germline CDR1 and CDR2 sequences are WNHNN and SYGVQD (reference sequence). Trimming removed 2 bases from V and 5 bases from J, with 12 bases in between. Written as DNA, the CDR3 is TGCGCCAGCAGTGAGGGGGGGCTTGGGACTGAAGCTTTCTTT. This encodes CASSEGGLGTEAFF.

The table lists this clone with a few counts. This chain joins TRBV7-9 and TRBJ2-1, with D unclear. This CDR3 is built from 16 residues. The germline V and J ends were trimmed by 5 bases and 0 bases, with 14 bases remaining between them. Per germline, CDR1 SEHNR and CDR2 FQNEAQ (reference sequence). The CDR3 coding sequence is TGTGCCAGCAGCCCACGAGGCGGAAGCTCCTACAATGAGCAGTTCTTC. It encodes CASSPRGGSSYNEQFF. The whole variable domain, remainder taken from reference TRBV7-9 and TRBJ2-1, is DTGVSQNPRHKITKRGQNVTFRCDPISEHNRLYWYRQTLGQGPEFLTYFQNEAQLEKSRLLSDRFSAERPKGSFSTLEIQRTEQGDSAMYLCASSPRGGSSYNEQFFGPGTRLTVL.

The rearrangement joins TRBV5-6 to TRBJ1-2; weak D call: TRBD1 (6 bases). V lost 4 bases to trimming and J lost 3 bases, with 16 bases between them. This CDR3 comprises 15 residues. The germline V gene has CDR1 SGHDT and CDR2 YYEEEE. The CDR3 DNA is TGTGCCAGCAGCCGGAAAGACAGGTTGGACTATGGCTACACCTTC. Residues: CASSRKDRLDYGYTF.

The rearrangement uses TRBV12-1 and TRBJ2-7. TRBV12-1 is described as a pseudogene. The CDR3 consists of 13 residues. The CDR3 is CASSKGGFCEQYF. In DNA, the CDR3 is TGTGCCAGCAGCAAGGGGGGATTTTGTGAGCAGTACTTC.

As DNA, the CDR3 is TGTGCCAGTAGCTTTGGGGGCACTGAAGCTTTCTTT. Translating gives CASSFGGTEAFF. The chain joins TRBV19 to TRBJ1-1, with a tentative D call TRBD1 (5 bases). CDR3 length: 12 amino acids. Trimming took off 6 bases at V and 4 bases at J, with 9 bases between the two ends. Looked up from germline, CDR1 is LNHDA and CDR2 is SQIVND (reference sequence).

The V gene is TRBV4-1, the J gene TRBJ2-7; D is unresolved. The CDR3 sequence is 14 residues long. Deletions cut 0 bases from V and 1 base from J, with 7 bases between. CDR1 is MGHRA and CDR2 is YSYEKL in the germline V gene. The CDR3 reads CASSQESLSYEQYF. The DNA of the CDR3 is TGCGCCAGCAGCCAAGAGTCCTTATCCTACGAGCAGTACTTC.

This chain joins TRBV2 and TRBJ2-7; 7 nucleotides match TRBD1. The CDR3 runs 20 residues. Germline V gene data show CDR1 as SNHLY and CDR2 as FYNNEI. Losses at the gene ends were 2 bases for V and 0 bases for J; bases not matched to a gene: 19. The CDR3 sequence: CASSETIRQGPPVSSYEQYF. DNA for the CDR3: TGTGCCAGCAGTGAAACCATACGACAGGGACCCCCGGTTTCCTCCTACGAGCAGTACTTC.

The chain is built from TRBV10-1 and TRBJ2-1; D perhaps matches TRBD1 (5 bases). CDR1 WNHNN and CDR2 SYGVQD come from the germline V gene (reference sequence). CDR3 length: 15 residues. The V end was cut by 3 bases, the J end by 4 bases, with 13 bases between. The CDR3: CASSDVGVGYNEQFF. The CDR3 DNA reads as TGCGCCAGCAGTGATGTAGGGGTAGGATACAATGAGCAGTTCTTC.

The chain joins TRBV6-1 to TRBJ1-6; 8 nucleotides agree with TRBD1. The J segment lost 9 bases and the V segment lost 6 bases, leaving 7 bases of the junction unmatched. The CDR3 is made up of 14 amino acids. CDR1 is MNHNS, CDR2 SASEGT, per germline. The CDR3 DNA sequence: TGTGCCAGCAGAGAACAGGGGACAGGTTCACCCCTCCACTTT. Residues: CASREQGTGSPLHF.

This chain uses TRBV11-2 with TRBJ2-7, with a weak D call TRBD1 (7 bases). The CDR3 totals 15 residues. From germline, CDR1 is SGHAT and CDR2 FQNNGV. Trimming pared 5 bases from V and 3 bases from J, leaving 17 bases between. CDR3 DNA: TGTGCCAGCAGCCCTCTCCCAGGGGGGTTCTACGAGCAGTACTTC. It specifies CASSPLPGGFYEQYF.

A remark on this clone: Other nucleotide sequences in the sample specify the same CDR3. This chain links TRBV6-1 with TRBJ1-5; D ambiguous. Germline V CDR1 and CDR2: MNHNS, SASEGT. V lost 4 bases to trimming and J lost 1 base, with 5 bases between them. The CDR3 is made up of 13 amino acids. The CDR3 is CASSGNSNQPQHF. The CDR3 region has the DNA TGTGCCAGCAGTGGTAACAGCAATCAGCCCCAGCATTTT.

J is TRBJ2-1 and V is TRBV5-1, with TRBD2 identical over 8 bases. CDR1 and CDR2 (germline): SGHRS, YFSETQ. Unmatched junction bases numbered 16, after V lost 4 bases and J lost 10 bases. The CDR3 is made up of 16 amino acids. The CDR3 here is CASSLLTSGGGKEQFF. The CDR3 bases are TGCGCCAGCAGCCTACTCACTAGCGGAGGCGGGAAAGAGCAGTTCTTC.

This clone was recorded once. The chain is built from TRBV5-6 and TRBJ2-2, with D possibly TRBD2 on 5 matching bases. Per germline, CDR1 SGHDT and CDR2 YYEEEE. V was clipped by 0 bases and J by 5 bases, with 14 bases between them. The CDR3 covers 16 residues. The CDR3 region is CASSLEKKRITGELFF. CDR3 DNA sequence: TGTGCCAGCAGCTTGGAGAAGAAGCGGATTACCGGGGAGCTGTTTTTT.

The V call is TRBV28, the J call TRBJ1-4; D gene ambiguous. CDR1 and CDR2 from the germline V gene are MDHEN and SYDVKM. The CDR3 sequence is 10 residues long. V was trimmed by 4 bases and J by 9 bases, leaving 3 bases between them. DNA for the CDR3: TGTGCCAGCAGTTCCAAAAAACTGTTTTTT. Protein: CASSSKKLFF.